The rows below give T cell receptor beta chains drawn from one sample of a study of memory CD4+ T cells and cytomegalovirus serostatus. The assay was immunoSEQ multiplex PCR, and TCRdb's table has in-frame clones only and misses some. The data contain 27,000 or so clones, 70% to 80% of them singletons. The sequencing sample was made of memory CD4+ T cells from blood. These receptors all come from an adult in good health and CMV-seronegative. CDR3s include the opening cysteine and the closing phenylalanine or tryptophan.

v_gene	j_gene	CDR3aa
TRBV6-1	TRBJ2-2	CASSANANTGELFF
TRBV6-5	TRBJ1-2	CASRDTNDYGYTF
TRBV19	TRBJ2-3	CASSIEGGRWGTDTQYF
TRBV28	TRBJ2-2	CASSFWTGELFF
TRBV19	TRBJ1-1	CASSGPLARANTEAFF
TRBV19	TRBJ1-1	CASTEGQGNTEAFF
TRBV28	TRBJ2-7	CASSLTGQGQYEQYF
TRBV4-1	TRBJ1-3	CASSQEGNRNTIYF
TRBV7-7	TRBJ2-5	CASSLGRQVSGETQYF
TRBV9	TRBJ2-1	CASTHDRGSYNEQFF
TRBV7-3	TRBJ1-2	CASSLNGGRGYGYTF
TRBV5-1	TRBJ1-6	CASSLVGQGGSPLHF
TRBV6-5	TRBJ1-1	CASSYSTGETEAFF
TRBV6-1	TRBJ2-3	CASMTSGGTDTQYF
TRBV19	TRBJ2-2	CASSIVGWGEGNTGELFF
TRBV7-7	TRBJ1-4	CASSLGGGPNEKLFF
TRBV28	TRBJ1-2	CASRWDSNYGYTF
TRBV10-3	TRBJ1-2	CAIGGGPTFANYGYTF
TRBV5-4	TRBJ1-2	CASSLSGGNYGYTF
TRBV7-9	TRBJ1-1	CASSLGTGVNTEAFF
TRBV11-2	TRBJ2-1	CASSRGRLDNEQFF
TRBV6-1	TRBJ1-2	CASSAINYGYTF
TRBV7-2	TRBJ2-7	CASSGMWDEQYF
TRBV19	TRBJ1-2	CASRQVSHYGYTF
TRBV5-8	TRBJ1-2	CASSLVVSDYGYTF
TRBV28	TRBJ2-3	CASSFMVLGADTQYF
TRBV28	TRBJ2-7	CASRATYEQYF
TRBV6-1	TRBJ1-1	CASSETTGLNTEAFF
TRBV19	TRBJ1-1	CASRRTASPPEAFF
TRBV10-3	TRBJ1-1	CAISASGEGYTEAFF
TRBV15	TRBJ2-1	CATSKLAREQFF
TRBV6-4	TRBJ2-1	CASSSIVPGPASYNEQFF
TRBV5-1	TRBJ1-2	CASSLDGGAYGYTF
TRBV10-2	TRBJ1-6	CASTLQTWDSPLHF
TRBV19	TRBJ1-6	CASSIRGGNYNSPLHF
TRBV19	TRBJ2-1	CASSRILAGGYNEQFF
TRBV7-8	TRBJ2-1	CASSPRLVNEQFF
TRBV19	TRBJ1-1	CASSISQYTEAFF
TRBV7-2	TRBJ1-5	CASSVQGGWSNQPQHF
TRBV2	TRBJ1-5	CASNQESNQPQHF
TRBV29-1	TRBJ2-2	CSVQDTGELFF
TRBV6-5	TRBJ2-7	CASSRRGGPYEQYF
TRBV2	TRBJ1-1	CASSEGGTEAFF
TRBV9	TRBJ1-2	CASSKAGGGGDGYTF
TRBV6-5	TRBJ1-2	CASSFNQALGYTF